The sequence of this T cell receptor (beta chain) was determined in a study of cytomegalovirus exposure and HLA in healthy donors. Germline CDR1 is LGHNT and CDR2 is FRNRAP. This CDR3 is built from 18 residues. After removal of 0 bases from V and 0 bases from J, the junction contained 7 bases not matched to a gene. The primer mix had 60 Vbeta and 13 Jbeta primers. TCRdb's copy holds only in-frame clones and misses some; the assay was immunoSEQ multiplex PCR. This sample yields about 150,000 clones, of which roughly 73% are seen a single time; approximately 1.4% belongs to the top ten. Sequencing was performed on PBMCs. This clonotype originated in a woman in her twenties or thirties in good health and CMV-seronegative. This chain joins TRBV12-5 and TRBJ1-1, with 10 nucleotides matching TRBD1. This chain's CDR3 is CASGLVLGTGVMNTEAFF. CDR3 nucleotides: TGTGCTAGTGGTTTGGTACTCGGGACAGGGGTTATGAACACTGAAGCTTTCTTT.